These 14 T cell receptor beta chains originate from one sample sequenced in a study of control samples from healthy donors and cancer patients. Sequenced by immunoSEQ multiplex PCR; TCRdb stores in-frame clones only, minus some. The sample shows about 77,000 clones, approximately 92% of them seen only once. Sequencing was performed on blood. These receptors were obtained from a woman aged 55-70 years in good health.

The chain couples TRBV19 to TRBJ2-3, with TRBD1 identical over 8 bases. The CDR3 contains 15 residues. The germline V gene has CDR1 LNHDA and CDR2 SQIVND (reference sequence). V lost 4 bases and J lost 1; bases outside the gene matches: 4. CDR3 nucleotide sequence: TGTGCCAGTAGTAGGACGACAGGGGGCACAGATACGCAGTATTTT. Translating gives CASSRTTGGTDTQYF.

V is TRBV2 and J is TRBJ2-7; 7 nucleotides agree with TRBD2. The CDR3 spans 12 residues. V lost 8 bases and J lost 2; bases outside the gene matches: 3. The germline V gene has CDR1 SNHLY and CDR2 FYNNEI. The CDR3 protein is CASQGLPYEQYF. In DNA, the CDR3 is TGTGCCAGCCAGGGACTACCCTACGAGCAGTACTTC.

This clone has just a few counts. The rearrangement links TRBV28 to TRBJ1-4, with D possibly TRBD1 on 5 matching bases. V gave up 4 bases and J gave up 8 bases, with 14 bases separating them. This CDR3 comprises 14 residues. Looked up from germline, CDR1 is MDHEN and CDR2 is SYDVKM. CDR3 loop: CASSSTQGGEKLFF. The CDR3 DNA follows: TGTGCCAGCAGTTCCACCCAGGGTGGCGAAAAACTGTTTTTT.

This clone was found once. The gene calls are TRBV6-2 or TRBV6-3 and TRBJ2-6; D call uncertain. Germline-derived CDR1 and CDR2 are MNHEY and SVGEGT. The CDR3 loop spans 15 amino acids. V was cut by 4 bases and J by 0 bases, with 7 bases left in between. The CDR3 loop is CASSSDTSGANVLTF. CDR3 in DNA: TGTGCCAGCAGTTCCGACACCTCTGGGGCCAACGTCCTGACTTTC.

The gene calls are TRBV7-6 and TRBJ1-3; D is ambiguous. Germline V lookup: CDR1 SGHVS, CDR2 FNYEAQ. The CDR3 covers 13 residues. Trimming pared 0 bases from V and 4 bases from J, leaving 4 bases between. The CDR3, as DNA: TGTGCCAGCAGCTTAGCTTCGGGAAACACCATATATTTT. Residues: CASSLASGNTIYF.

The count of this clone is one. The CDR3 loop is CASSRGRGTEAFF. CDR3 DNA sequence: TGTGCCAGTAGTAGGGGCAGGGGGACTGAAGCTTTCTTT. V usage is TRBV19 and J usage is TRBJ1-1; 7 bases match TRBD1. V was clipped by 4 bases and J by 5 bases; unmatched bases: 4. This CDR3 is 13 amino acids long. The germline V gene has CDR1 LNHDA and CDR2 SQIVND (reference sequence). Based on the CDR3 plus reference TRBV19 and TRBJ1-1, the full variable domain is DGGITQSPKYLFRKEGQNVTLSCEQNLNHDAMYWYRQDPGQGLRLIYYSQIVNDFQKGDIAEGYSVSREKKESFPLTVTSAQKNPTAFYLCASSRGRGTEAFFGQGTRLTVV.

This rearrangement joins TRBV19 to TRBJ2-2; TRBD2 aligns across 10 bases. This CDR3 region has 17 residues. Trimming at V came to 5 bases and at J to 5 bases, leaving 11 bases not matched to a gene. Germline V gene lookup returns CDR1 LNHDA and CDR2 SQIVND (reference sequence). The CDR3 DNA reads as TGTGCCAGTAGTGGAAGAGGACTAGCGGAATCTACCGGGGAGCTGTTTTTT. Translating gives CASSGRGLAESTGELFF. The variable domain in full, with the rest retrieved from reference TRBV19 and TRBJ2-2, is DGGITQSPKYLFRKEGQNVTLSCEQNLNHDAMYWYRQDPGQGLRLIYYSQIVNDFQKGDIAEGYSVSREKKESFPLTVTSAQKNPTAFYLCASSGRGLAESTGELFFGEGSRLTVL.

This rearrangement joins TRBV28 to TRBJ1-1; D is possibly TRBD1 (6 bases). This CDR3 is 16 amino acids long. Trimming stripped 2 bases from V and 1 base from J, with 14 bases between. The germline CDR1 and CDR2 sequences are MDHEN and SYDVKM. The CDR3: CASSLSGQTPNTEAFF. The CDR3 coding sequence is TGTGCCAGCAGTTTAAGTGGACAGACCCCGAACACTGAAGCTTTCTTT.

V and J are TRBV30 and TRBJ1-6; tentative D call: TRBD1 (6 bases). The germline V gene encodes CDR1 GTSNPN and CDR2 SVGIG (reference sequence). V lost 2 bases to trimming and J lost 7 bases, with 12 bases between them. This CDR3 has 14 amino acids. DNA of the CDR3: TGTGCCTGGAGTTACACAGGGAGGAATTCACCCCTCCACTTT. Translated: CAWSYTGRNSPLHF.

The V gene is TRBV5-1, the J gene TRBJ1-1; no definite D call. Trimming shortened V by 1 base and J by 0 bases, and 7 bases separated the two germline ends. Germline values: CDR1 SGHRS, CDR2 YFSETQ. The CDR3 contains 14 residues. CDR3: CASSLRRMNTEAFF. The CDR3 bases are TGCGCCAGCAGCTTGCGGAGGATGAACACTGAAGCTTTCTTT.

The J gene is TRBJ1-5, the V gene TRBV10-2; the D is unclear. There are 13 residues in the CDR3. Deletions cut 3 bases from V and 3 bases from J, with 6 bases between. Germline values: CDR1 WSHSY, CDR2 SAAADI. The CDR3 bases are TGCGCCAGCAGTGAACAAATCAATCAGCCCCAGCATTTT. It yields the protein CASSEQINQPQHF.

The chain combines TRBV10-3 with TRBJ1-2; 8 bases agree with TRBD1. Unmatched junction bases numbered 5, after V lost 5 bases and J lost 6 bases. Germline assignment: CDR1 ENHRY and CDR2 SYGVKD. This CDR3 spans 13 amino acids. The CDR3 here is CAISSQGADGYTF. In DNA, the CDR3 is TGTGCCATCAGTTCCCAGGGGGCCGATGGCTACACCTTC.

The V gene is TRBV19, the J gene TRBJ1-1, with D possibly being TRBD1 (5 bases). Germline V gene data show CDR1 as LNHDA and CDR2 as SQIVND (reference sequence). The CDR3 sequence is 12 residues long. Trimming cost V 7 bases and J 3 bases, with 9 bases left between them. The CDR3 protein is CASTLGDTEAFF. In DNA form, the CDR3 reads TGTGCCAGTACTTTGGGGGACACTGAAGCTTTCTTT.

The chain links TRBV2 to TRBJ1-5; D ambiguous. The germline gives CDR1 SNHLY, CDR2 FYNNEI. V lost 1 base, J lost 2 bases, and 9 bases lay in between. This CDR3 contains 15 residues. The CDR3: CASSEGGSGNQPQHF. The CDR3 DNA reads TGTGCCAGCAGTGAAGGCGGCAGCGGCAATCAGCCCCAGCATTTT.